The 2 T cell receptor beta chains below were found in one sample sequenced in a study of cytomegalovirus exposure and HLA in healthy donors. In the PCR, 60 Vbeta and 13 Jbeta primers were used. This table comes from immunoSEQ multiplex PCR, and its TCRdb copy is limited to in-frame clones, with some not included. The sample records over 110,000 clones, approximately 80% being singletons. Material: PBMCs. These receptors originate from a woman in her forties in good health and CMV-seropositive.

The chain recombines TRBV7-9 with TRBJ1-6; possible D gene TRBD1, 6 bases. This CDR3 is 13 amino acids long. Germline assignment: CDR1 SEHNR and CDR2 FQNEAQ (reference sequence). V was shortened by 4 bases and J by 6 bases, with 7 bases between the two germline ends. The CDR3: CASSWDINSPLHF. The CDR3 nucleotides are TGTGCCAGCAGCTGGGACATTAATTCACCCCTCCACTTT.

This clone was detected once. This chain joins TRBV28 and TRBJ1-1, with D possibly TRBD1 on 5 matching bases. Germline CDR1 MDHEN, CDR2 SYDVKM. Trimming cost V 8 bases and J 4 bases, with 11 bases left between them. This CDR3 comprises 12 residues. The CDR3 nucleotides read TGTGCCAGCGCCGGCGGGGGCACTGAAGCTTTCTTT. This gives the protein CASAGGGTEAFF.